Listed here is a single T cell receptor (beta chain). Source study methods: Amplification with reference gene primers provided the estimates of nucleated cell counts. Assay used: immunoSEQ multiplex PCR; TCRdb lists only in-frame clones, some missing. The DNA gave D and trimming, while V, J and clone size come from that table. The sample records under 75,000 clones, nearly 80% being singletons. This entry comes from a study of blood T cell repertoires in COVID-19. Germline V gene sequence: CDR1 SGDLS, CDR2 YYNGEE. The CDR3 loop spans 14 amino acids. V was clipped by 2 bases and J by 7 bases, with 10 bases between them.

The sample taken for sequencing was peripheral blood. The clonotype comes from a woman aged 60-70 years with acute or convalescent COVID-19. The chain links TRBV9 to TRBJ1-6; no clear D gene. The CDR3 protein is CASSVGVANSPLHF. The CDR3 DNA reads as TGTGCCAGCAGCGTCGGGGTCGCAAATTCACCCCTCCACTTT.